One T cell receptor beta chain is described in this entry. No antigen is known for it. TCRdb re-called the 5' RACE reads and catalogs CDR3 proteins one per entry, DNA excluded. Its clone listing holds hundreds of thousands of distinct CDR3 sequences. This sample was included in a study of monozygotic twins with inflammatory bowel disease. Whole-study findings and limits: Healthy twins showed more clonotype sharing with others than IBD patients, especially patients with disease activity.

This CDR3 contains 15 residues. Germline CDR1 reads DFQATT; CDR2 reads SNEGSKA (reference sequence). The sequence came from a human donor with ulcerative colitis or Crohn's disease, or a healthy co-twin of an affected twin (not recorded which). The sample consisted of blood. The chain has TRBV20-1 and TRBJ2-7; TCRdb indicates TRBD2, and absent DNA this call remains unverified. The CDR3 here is CSAKILAGDYYEQYF.